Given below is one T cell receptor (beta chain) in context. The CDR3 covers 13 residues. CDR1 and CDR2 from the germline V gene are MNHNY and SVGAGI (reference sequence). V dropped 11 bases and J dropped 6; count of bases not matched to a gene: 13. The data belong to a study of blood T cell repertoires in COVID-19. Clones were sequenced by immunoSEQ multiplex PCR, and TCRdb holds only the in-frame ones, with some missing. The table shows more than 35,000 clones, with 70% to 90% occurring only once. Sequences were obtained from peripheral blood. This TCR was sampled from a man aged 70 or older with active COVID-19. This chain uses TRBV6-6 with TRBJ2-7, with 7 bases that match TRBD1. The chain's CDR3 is CAVTDRDTGEQYF. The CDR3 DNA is TGTGCCGTTACCGACAGGGATACCGGCGAGCAGTACTTC.